One and the same sample provided the 28 T cell receptor beta chains below, sequenced in a study of response to subunit inactivated influenza vaccine. TCRdb analysed the RT-PCR reads with MiXCR anew, one entry per CDR3 protein. The sample includes some 500,000 distinct CDR3 sequences, over 10% of them seen just once. Sequencing used PBMCs from blood, obtained 45 days after vaccination. The receptors shown here come from a man aged 50 or older who received an inactivated influenza vaccine.

The chain employs TRBV20-1 and TRBJ1-1; tentative D call: TRBD1 (5 bases). The germline V and J ends were trimmed by 0 bases and 6 bases, with 17 bases remaining between them. This CDR3 contains 15 residues. The germline V gene has CDR1 DFQATT and CDR2 SNEGSKA (reference sequence). The CDR3 sequence is CSARDGAAGGAEAFF. The DNA of the CDR3 is TGCAGTGCTAGAGATGGGGCTGCCGGAGGGGCTGAAGCTTTCTTT.

In this sample, this clonotype turned up a few times. V gene TRBV12-3 or TRBV12-4 combines with J gene TRBJ2-2, with TRBD2 as a possible D gene (6 bases). This CDR3 contains 13 residues. Trimming removed 8 bases at V and 7 bases at J, with 14 bases between. The DNA for the CDR3 is TGTGCCAGCCAACTAGCATTTGGCGGGGAGCTGTTTTTT. Its protein is CASQLAFGGELFF.

This chain connects TRBV5-4 to TRBJ2-6, with D perhaps matching TRBD1 (5 bases). Germline V gives CDR1 SGHNT, CDR2 YYREEE (reference sequence). The V end was cut by 1 base, the J end by 0 bases, with 17 bases between. The CDR3 length is 19 residues. The DNA for the CDR3 is TGTGCCAGCAGCTTGTGGGCAGGGCAGGGTGTCTCTGGGGCCAACGTCCTGACTTTC. Its protein product is CASSLWAGQGVSGANVLTF.

This clonotype was detected only a few times. The chain combines TRBV4-1 with TRBJ2-1; weak D call: TRBD2 (6 bases). CDR1 is MGHRA, CDR2 YSYEKL, per germline. The CDR3 sequence is 16 residues long. The V end was cut by 4 bases, the J end by 1 base, with 14 bases between. The CDR3 here is CASSPQEGSSYNEQFF. The CDR3 nucleotides are TGCGCCAGCAGCCCTCAGGAGGGTAGTTCCTACAATGAGCAGTTCTTC.

This clonotype was counted at least ten times. This chain connects TRBV12-3 or TRBV12-4 to TRBJ2-5; the D gene is possibly TRBD1 (5 bases). CDR3 size: 15 residues. The V end was cut by 6 bases, the J end by 1 base, with 15 bases between. DNA for the CDR3: TGTGCCAGCAGCAGTCCGTTAGGGGTCCAAGAGACCCAGTACTTC. Its protein is CASSSPLGVQETQYF.

The gene calls are TRBV3-1 and TRBJ1-1; no clear D gene. This CDR3 is 14 amino acids long. The V end lost 2 bases, the J end lost 13 bases, and 20 bases lay between the germline ends. Germline V gives CDR1 LGHDT, CDR2 YNNKEL (reference sequence). CDR3 region: CASSQNKGFIDVFF. The CDR3 DNA is TGTGCCAGCAGCCAAAACAAGGGATTCATCGATGTTTTCTTT. The full variable domain, completed using reference TRBV3-1 and TRBJ1-1, is DTAVSQTPKYLVTQMGNDKSIKCEQNLGHDTMYWYKQDSKKFLKIMFSYNNKELIINETVPNRFSPKSPDKAHLNLHINSLELGDSAVYFCASSQNKGFIDVFFGQGTRLTVV.

In its sample, this clonotype was seen once. The rearrangement joins TRBV4-1 to TRBJ1-5, with D hard to call. The germline V gene has CDR1 MGHRA and CDR2 YSYEKL. Deletions cut 1 base from V and 7 bases from J, with 14 bases between. The CDR3 has 15 residues. The CDR3 region is CASSQAIGLKQPQHF. The DNA for the CDR3 is TGCGCCAGCAGCCAAGCAATCGGACTGAAACAGCCCCAGCATTTT.

This clonotype was observed at least ten times. The chain couples TRBV20-1 to TRBJ2-7, with D perhaps matching TRBD1 (5 bases). CDR1 DFQATT and CDR2 SNEGSKA come from the germline V gene (reference sequence). Trimming took off 3 bases at V and 2 bases at J, with 8 bases between the two ends. The CDR3 runs to 12 residues. CDR3: CSASQGTYEQYF. CDR3 bases: TGCAGTGCTAGTCAGGGAACCTACGAGCAGTACTTC.

This clonotype was observed a handful of times. The rearrangement uses TRBV7-8 and TRBJ2-1; no firm D call. The CDR3 totals 16 residues. From germline, CDR1 is SGHVS and CDR2 FQNEAQ. Trimming pared 0 bases from V and 0 bases from J, leaving 9 bases between. The CDR3 loop is CASSLALWSSYNEQFF. The CDR3 DNA is TGTGCCAGCAGCTTAGCGTTATGGAGCTCCTACAATGAGCAGTTCTTC.

The J gene is TRBJ2-2, the V gene TRBV7-2, with D uncertain. Trimming took off 1 base at V and 4 bases at J, with 13 bases between the two ends. This CDR3 is 16 amino acids long. Germline V gene data show CDR1 as SGHTA and CDR2 as FQGNSA. The CDR3 DNA reads as TGTGCCAGCAGCTTAGTCTCCGGCCGTTTCACCGGGGAGCTGTTTTTT. Protein sequence: CASSLVSGRFTGELFF.

This clonotype was counted a few times. V usage is TRBV4-2 and J usage is TRBJ2-6, with D hard to call. Germline V gene data show CDR1 as LGHNA and CDR2 as YNFKEQ. This CDR3 is 16 amino acids long. The ends were cut back, 4 bases at V and 0 bases at J, with 10 bases in the middle. CDR3 loop: CASSPQSSSGANVLTF. The CDR3 coding sequence is TGTGCCAGCAGCCCGCAAAGTTCCTCTGGGGCCAACGTCCTGACTTTC.

This clonotype was found a few times. V is TRBV5-1 and J is TRBJ2-1; maybe TRBD1 (5 bases). Germline-derived CDR1 and CDR2 are SGHRS and YFSETQ. The CDR3 extends over 14 amino acids. Deletions cut 0 bases from V and 5 bases from J, with 9 bases between. Here the CDR3 DNA reads TGCGCCAGCAGCTTGGGACAGAAAAACAATGAGCAGTTCTTC. This gives the protein CASSLGQKNNEQFF. The entire variable domain, with the rest obtained from reference TRBV5-1 and TRBJ2-1, is as follows: KAGVTQTPRYLIKTRGQQVTLSCSPISGHRSVSWYQQTPGQGLQFLFEYFSETQRNKGNFPGRFSGRQFSNSRSEMNVSTLELGDSALYLCASSLGQKNNEQFFGPGTRLTVL.

This sequence joins TRBV4-2 and TRBJ2-1; 13 nucleotides line up with TRBD2. The germline V gene has CDR1 LGHNA and CDR2 YNFKEQ. This CDR3 spans 16 amino acids. V was pared by 3 bases and J by 4 bases, with 3 bases of the junction left unmatched. The CDR3 sequence is CASSQQLAGGYNEQFF. In nucleotides, the CDR3 is TGTGCCAGCAGCCAGCAACTAGCGGGAGGGTACAATGAGCAGTTCTTC.

The chain recombines TRBV11-2 with TRBJ2-1; 7 nucleotides agree with TRBD1. V trimming: 2 bases; J trimming: 8 bases; junction bases outside the gene matches: 15. This CDR3 region has 17 residues. Germline assignment: CDR1 SGHAT and CDR2 FQNNGV. CDR3 bases: TGTGCCAGCAGCTTATCCGACAGGGCGATCGGTTTTGATGAGCAGTTCTTC. This sequence encodes CASSLSDRAIGFDEQFF.

The V and J genes are TRBV20-1 and TRBJ2-5; TRBD2 matches 14 bases. Unmatched junction bases numbered 3, after V lost 1 base and J lost 5 bases. The CDR3 runs 15 residues. In germline, CDR1 is DFQATT, CDR2 SNEGSKA (reference sequence). For the CDR3, the DNA is TGCAGTGCTAGAGCCGGGACTAGCGGGAGTGAGACCCAGTACTTC. Encoded protein: CSARAGTSGSETQYF.

The genes are TRBV10-3 and TRBJ2-1; D is unresolved. CDR1 and CDR2 from the germline V gene are ENHRY and SYGVKD. The CDR3 has 14 residues. V lost 6 bases and J lost 5, with 14 bases in between. The CDR3 bases are TGTGCCATCAGCCGGACCTCGAAGGACAATGAGCAGTTCTTC. Protein product: CAISRTSKDNEQFF.

This clonotype has just a few counts. The V and J genes are TRBV20-1 and TRBJ2-3; 7 positions match TRBD2. CDR1 is DFQATT, CDR2 SNEGSKA, per germline (reference sequence). The trim removed 4 bases at V and 4 bases at J, leaving 5 bases unmatched. CDR3 size: 13 residues. The CDR3 protein is CSANREVADTQYF. The CDR3 DNA is TGCAGTGCTAACCGGGAGGTTGCAGATACGCAGTATTTT.

This clonotype was recorded a few times. This rearrangement joins TRBV4-3 to TRBJ2-1; D may be TRBD1 (6 bases). From germline, CDR1 is LGHNA and CDR2 YSLEER. Trimming shortened V by 0 bases and J by 0 bases, and 9 bases separated the two germline ends. The CDR3 sequence is 16 residues long. The DNA of the CDR3 is TGCGCCAGCAGCCAAGAGTTAGGGGGCTCCTACAATGAGCAGTTCTTC. It is translated as CASSQELGGSYNEQFF.

CDR3 in DNA: TGCGCCAGCAGCTTGGGCAGGGGGTCAGAGACCCAGTACTTC. As protein: CASSLGRGSETQYF. The rearrangement uses TRBV5-1 and TRBJ2-5, with 7 nucleotides matching TRBD1. Germline V lookup: CDR1 SGHRS, CDR2 YFSETQ. The length of the CDR3 is 14 residues. After removal of 0 bases from V and 4 bases from J, the junction contained 3 bases not matched to a gene.

The chain carries TRBV6-2 or TRBV6-3 and TRBJ2-7, with D perhaps matching TRBD2 (6 bases). The CDR3 runs to 16 residues. Germline CDR1 and CDR2: MNHEY and SVGEGT. The ends were cut back, 2 bases at V and 0 bases at J, with 14 bases in the middle. The CDR3 loop is CASSYKVPSVSYEQYF. The CDR3 DNA sequence: TGTGCCAGCAGTTACAAAGTTCCTAGCGTCTCCTACGAGCAGTACTTC.

The chain has TRBV10-2 and TRBJ2-3; 10 bases agree with TRBD2. CDR1 is WSHSY, CDR2 SAAADI, per germline. With 4 bases clipped from V and 9 bases from J, the junction kept 10 bases outside the gene matches. This CDR3 is built from 15 residues. The CDR3 here is CASSVGTSVHETQYF. CDR3 nucleotides: TGCGCCAGCAGTGTCGGGACTAGCGTTCACGAAACGCAGTATTTT.

V is TRBV11-1 and J is TRBJ2-1, with D perhaps matching TRBD2 (6 bases). Germline CDR1 reads SGHAT; CDR2 reads FQDESV (reference sequence). This CDR3 region has 18 residues. V dropped 1 base and J dropped 7 bases, with 23 bases sitting between them. The DNA for the CDR3 is TGTGCCAGCAGCTTAGGGGCGCCGGGACTGACATACCTGAATGAGCAGTTCTTC. Encoded protein: CASSLGAPGLTYLNEQFF.

The chain couples TRBV11-2 to TRBJ1-1, with unresolved D. In germline, CDR1 is SGHAT, CDR2 FQNNGV. V was clipped by 1 base and J by 5 bases, with 2 bases between them. The CDR3 loop spans 11 amino acids. CDR3 nucleotides: TGTGCCAGCAGCTTAGTAACTGAAGCTTTCTTT. Its translation: CASSLVTEAFF.

This clonotype showed up just a few times. V is TRBV20-1 and J is TRBJ2-7; D may be TRBD2 (6 bases). The length of the CDR3 is 12 residues. Germline loops: CDR1 DFQATT, CDR2 SNEGSKA (reference sequence). V was pared by 6 bases and J by 6 bases, with 15 bases between. CDR3 in DNA: TGCAGTGCCACGGACTACCTATCCGAGCAGTACTTC. Translated, it gives CSATDYLSEQYF.

The table lists this clonotype with a count of one. The chain has TRBV14 and TRBJ1-2; D may be TRBD1 (5 bases). Trimming pared 1 base from V and 7 bases from J, leaving 10 bases between. The germline CDR1 and CDR2 sequences are SGHDN and FVKESK. The CDR3 length is 13 residues. For the CDR3, the DNA is TGTGCCAGCAGCCAAGTTAGGGGCGGTGGCTACACCTTC. Residues: CASSQVRGGGYTF.

This clonotype has a count of ten or more. V usage is TRBV29-1 and J usage is TRBJ2-1; D call uncertain. Germline V gives CDR1 SQVTM, CDR2 ANQGSEA. This CDR3 region has 14 residues. V lost 5 bases and J 0 bases, leaving 11 bases between the germline ends. The CDR3 coding sequence is TGCAGCGTTTGGGTTCTGAGCTCCTACAATGAGCAGTTCTTC. This encodes CSVWVLSSYNEQFF.

The V and J genes are TRBV20-1 and TRBJ2-1, with TRBD2 matching over 7 bases. V was pared by 6 bases and J by 3 bases, with 14 bases of the junction left unmatched. Germline V lookup: CDR1 DFQATT, CDR2 SNEGSKA (reference sequence). The CDR3 covers 16 residues. The chain's CDR3 is CSATRPGDYLYNEQFF. The CDR3 DNA is TGCAGTGCCACCCGCCCGGGGGACTATCTCTACAATGAGCAGTTCTTC.

This clonotype has a handful of counts. This sequence joins TRBV7-2 and TRBJ2-3; 11 bases align to TRBD2. CDR1 and CDR2 (germline): SGHTA, FQGNSA. The length of the CDR3 is 13 residues. V gave up 7 bases and J gave up 15 bases; unmatched junction bases: 12. The CDR3 region has the DNA TGTGCCAGCACTTTGACTAGCGGGACATGGGTATATTTT. It translates to CASTLTSGTWVYF.